This T cell receptor (beta chain) was obtained from a study of blood T cells in healthy people across ages. Together with a sample-barcoded 5' primer, a J-beta primer mix was included in a second PCR lasting about 6 to 11 cycles. Template switching added a 12-random-nucleotide identifier to every cDNA molecule. TCRdb re-called the 5' RACE reads with MiXCR, one entry per CDR3 protein. The sample lists roughly 560,000 distinct CDR3 sequences, approximately 25% occurring once. This clonotype came up a few times. With 2 bases removed from V and 0 bases from J, the gap between germline ends came to 8 bases. Germline values: CDR1 MDHEN, CDR2 SYDVKM. This CDR3 is 15 amino acids long. Separately, the same data were catalogued under a study of T cells of mothers and their children. That source reports: Each mother yielded more than 9.5 million TCR beta CDR3 reads. Each child yielded several million reads.

The material sequenced was blood. The clonotype originates from a boy between 10 and 17 years old in good health. V and J are TRBV28 and TRBJ1-5, with D hard to call. CDR3 sequence: CASSLRHYSNQPQHF. In nucleotides, the CDR3 is TGTGCCAGCAGTTTACGCCATTATAGCAATCAGCCCCAGCATTTT.